A single sample gave rise to the 30 T cell receptor beta chains below, sequenced in a study of CD8 T cells in ankylosing spondylitis. Via MiXCR, TCRdb re-called the 5' RACE reads, giving one row per CDR3 protein. Of approximately 180,000 distinct CDR3 sequences listed, 15% to 20% are singletons. Sequencing was done on a sample of blood, either unsorted or a sorted T cell fraction (not recorded which). These receptors originate from a male donor between 5 and 29 years old with ankylosing spondylitis or in good health (not recorded which).

The chain has TRBV20-1 and TRBJ2-1, with 7 nucleotides matching TRBD2. The V and J ends lost 0 bases and 6 bases, in that order; junction bases with no gene match: 8. This CDR3 comprises 15 residues. Germline loops: CDR1 DFQATT, CDR2 SNEGSKA (reference sequence). The CDR3 nucleotides are TGCAGTGCTAGAGATCCGCGGGAGCGGGGCAATGAGCAGTTCTTC. It encodes CSARDPRERGNEQFF.

The table lists this clonotype with many counts. The chain recombines TRBV5-1 with TRBJ2-1; D is possibly TRBD2 (5 bases). This CDR3 spans 12 amino acids. Germline CDR1 is SGHRS and CDR2 is YFSETQ. V lost 6 bases, J lost 5 bases, and 9 bases lay in between. The CDR3 region is CASTTGNNEQFF. The CDR3 DNA reads TGCGCCAGCACGACGGGGAACAATGAGCAGTTCTTC.

This clonotype was detected ten times or more. V gene TRBV11-3 combines with J gene TRBJ2-4; TRBD2 matches at 10 bases. The CDR3 covers 16 residues. Germline V gene data show CDR1 as SGHNT and CDR2 as YENEEA. V dropped 5 bases and J dropped 2; count of bases not matched to a gene: 6. The CDR3 loop is CASSAGTSGTKNIQYF. The CDR3 DNA reads as TGTGCCAGCAGCGCAGGCACTAGCGGGACCAAAAACATTCAGTACTTC.

V is TRBV7-8 and J is TRBJ2-3, with 7 positions matching TRBD1. The CDR3 has 16 amino acids. The V gene's germline CDR1 is SGHVS and CDR2 FQNEAQ. Trimming removed 3 bases from V and 5 bases from J; junction bases left unmatched: 11. CDR3 loop: CASSFQGTVQGDTQYF. The CDR3 DNA sequence: TGTGCCAGCAGCTTCCAGGGGACAGTTCAGGGAGATACGCAGTATTTT.

Regarding this clonotype: A much larger clone lies one base from this, so it may be a read error. The CDR3 bases are TGTGCCAGTTCAGGGTGGATGAACCCTGAAGCTTTCTTT. Translated: CASSGWMNPEAFF. The chain carries TRBV25-1 and TRBJ1-1, with D tentatively TRBD1 (5 bases). Germline loops: CDR1 MGHDK, CDR2 SYGVNS. This CDR3 is 13 amino acids long.

This clonotype occurred many times. V is TRBV12-3 or TRBV12-4 and J is TRBJ1-2, with D uncertain. V was shortened by 3 bases and J by 0 bases, with 5 bases between the two germline ends. The CDR3 has 13 residues. The CDR3 reads CASSLAPNYGYTF. The CDR3 DNA reads TGTGCCAGCAGTTTGGCACCTAACTATGGCTACACCTTC.

This clonotype was seen at least ten times. The gene calls are TRBV12-3 or TRBV12-4 and TRBJ2-2, with 7 bases fitting TRBD2. V trimming: 8 bases; J trimming: 2 bases; junction bases outside the gene matches: 8. This CDR3 is built from 15 residues. CDR3 amino acids: CASGSGGSNTGELFF. In DNA, the CDR3 is TGTGCCAGCGGATCGGGCGGGAGCAACACCGGGGAGCTGTTTTTT.

The chain carries TRBV20-1 and TRBJ2-7, with D tentatively TRBD2 (6 bases). This CDR3 has 15 residues. CDR1 DFQATT and CDR2 SNEGSKA come from the germline V gene (reference sequence). Between the trimmed V and J ends, which lost 1 base and 1 base, there was a span of 14 bases. The CDR3 loop reads CSARVHGGPSYEQYF. The CDR3 DNA reads TGCAGTGCTAGAGTCCACGGGGGTCCTTCCTACGAGCAGTACTTC.

The chain has TRBV7-9 and TRBJ2-3; D remains unclear. The ends were cut back, 3 bases at V and 3 bases at J, with 13 bases in the middle. Germline V gives CDR1 SEHNR, CDR2 FQNEAQ (reference sequence). The length of the CDR3 is 15 residues. CDR3: CASSFLLERTDTQYF. DNA for the CDR3: TGTGCCAGCAGCTTCCTTCTCGAACGAACAGATACGCAGTATTTT.

This clonotype was counted at least ten times. The chain links TRBV9 to TRBJ2-3; 16 bases fit TRBD2. This CDR3 is 19 amino acids long. V lost 4 bases and J lost 0; bases outside the gene matches: 8. The V gene's germline CDR1 is SGDLS and CDR2 YYNGEE. The CDR3 nucleotides read TGTGCCAGCAGCTCGGGACTAGCGGGAGGGTCCACCAGCACAGATACGCAGTATTTT. As protein: CASSSGLAGGSTSTDTQYF.

In its sample, this clonotype was seen many times. The rearrangement uses TRBV4-3 and TRBJ1-2; no clear D. The CDR3 loop spans 15 amino acids. Looked up from germline, CDR1 is LGHNA and CDR2 is YSLEER. Trimming removed 0 bases at V and 6 bases at J, with 14 bases between. The CDR3 here is CASSQEWSGRDGYTF. The CDR3 DNA follows: TGCGCCAGCAGCCAAGAGTGGAGTGGGAGGGATGGCTACACCTTC.

This clonotype was recorded many times. The chain employs TRBV12-3 or TRBV12-4 and TRBJ2-1; TRBD2 matches 7 bases. The length of the CDR3 is 14 residues. V trimming: 6 bases; J trimming: 5 bases; junction bases outside the gene matches: 7. CDR3 protein: CASSLGLGNNEQFF. CDR3 nucleotides: TGTGCCAGCAGCCTTGGACTAGGAAACAATGAGCAGTTCTTC.

This clonotype was seen at least ten times. The chain couples TRBV5-1 to TRBJ2-7, with D possibly matching TRBD2 (6 bases). This CDR3 comprises 15 residues. V was shortened by 6 bases and J by 5 bases, with 21 bases between the two germline ends. Germline values: CDR1 SGHRS, CDR2 YFSETQ. The CDR3 sequence: CASTTNMDYGHEQYF. Written as DNA, the CDR3 is TGCGCCAGCACAACTAATATGGACTACGGCCACGAGCAGTACTTC.

This clonotype was recorded a few times. The chain is built from TRBV11-3 and TRBJ1-1; possible D gene TRBD1, 5 bases. The V gene lost 2 bases and the J gene lost 0 bases, with 16 bases spanning the gap. The CDR3 is 17 residues long. Germline lookup yields CDR1 SGHNT and CDR2 YENEEA. CDR3 sequence (DNA): TGTGCCAGCAGCTTAACGGGGCCGGTGCCCATGAACACTGAAGCTTTCTTT. It codes for CASSLTGPVPMNTEAFF.

This sequence joins TRBV6-6 and TRBJ2-7; 12 bases match TRBD2. Trimming at V came to 6 bases and at J to 3 bases, leaving 9 bases not matched to a gene. The germline CDR1 and CDR2 sequences are MNHNY and SVGAGI (reference sequence). This CDR3 spans 16 amino acids. The CDR3 protein is CASSRPGTSGFYEQYF. CDR3 DNA: TGTGCCAGCAGCCGACCAGGGACTAGCGGGTTCTACGAGCAGTACTTC.

V usage is TRBV12-2 and J usage is TRBJ2-1; TRBD2 is the table's D call, not checked against the DNA. TRBV12-2 is reported as a pseudogene. The CDR3 consists of 16 residues. The CDR3 sequence is CASRLAWTSGGHEQFF. The DNA for the CDR3 is TGTGCAAGTCGCTTAGCTTGGACTAGCGGAGGCCATGAGCAGTTCTTC.

This clonotype was detected many times. The chain is built from TRBV4-1 and TRBJ2-7; D is perhaps TRBD1 or TRBD2 (5 bases each). Germline V gene lookup returns CDR1 MGHRA and CDR2 YSYEKL. The CDR3 consists of 14 residues. Deletions cut 0 bases from V and 3 bases from J, with 9 bases between. CDR3 residues: CASSQDRGVYEQYV. CDR3 bases: TGCGCCAGCAGCCAAGATAGAGGGGTCTACGAGCAGTACGTC.

This clonotype was counted ten times or more. The chain combines TRBV12-3 or TRBV12-4 with TRBJ2-7; TRBD2 might be the D (5 bases). The CDR3 spans 15 residues. Trimming stripped 6 bases from V and 0 bases from J, with 15 bases between. The CDR3 DNA reads as TGTGCCAGCAGAAAAAGCGGCTTAAGCTCCTACGAGCAGTACTTC. As protein: CASRKSGLSSYEQYF.

This clonotype has ten or more counts. The V call is TRBV5-1, the J call TRBJ2-1; D is undetermined. V lost 1 base to trimming and J lost 8 bases, with 4 bases between them. Germline V lookup: CDR1 SGHRS, CDR2 YFSETQ. The CDR3 is 11 amino acids. CDR3 loop: CASSLLHEQFF. CDR3 nucleotide sequence: TGCGCCAGCAGCTTGCTACATGAGCAGTTCTTC.

The chain has TRBV2 and TRBJ2-4; TRBD2 matches 11 bases. With 8 bases clipped from V and 6 bases from J, the junction kept 15 bases outside the gene matches. From germline, CDR1 is SNHLY and CDR2 FYNNEI. The CDR3 covers 17 residues. CDR3 in DNA: TGTGCCAGCTCCGGGGCCGTAGCGGGAGGGCCTTTAAACATTCAGTACTTC. Its translation: CASSGAVAGGPLNIQYF.

Ten or more counts support this clonotype. The V and J genes are TRBV9 and TRBJ2-5, with D unclear. V lost 0 bases, J lost 2 bases, and 8 bases lay in between. Germline V gene sequence: CDR1 SGDLS, CDR2 YYNGEE. The CDR3 runs 14 residues. CDR3 sequence (DNA): TGTGCCAGCAGCGTAGGTCCGAGGCAAGAGACCCAGTACTTC. Translating gives CASSVGPRQETQYF. Looking up the rest from reference TRBV9 and TRBJ2-5 gives the full variable domain: DSGVTQTPKHLITATGQRVTLRCSPRSGDLSVYWYQQSLDQGLQFLIQYYNGEERAKGNILERFSAQQFPDLHSELNLSSLELGDSALYFCASSVGPRQETQYFGPGTRLLVL.

This clonotype was seen ten or more times. J is TRBJ2-1 and V is TRBV18, with D perhaps TRBD2 (5 bases). Trimming took off 3 bases at V and 0 bases at J, with 12 bases between the two ends. The CDR3 consists of 16 residues. Germline lookup yields CDR1 KGHSH and CDR2 LQKENI. In DNA form, the CDR3 reads TGTGCCAGCTCACCGGGCGGGTCAACCTCCTACAATGAGCAGTTCTTC. Amino acid sequence: CASSPGGSTSYNEQFF.

The chain joins TRBV10-3 to TRBJ2-5; a possible D gene is TRBD2 (6 bases). V was trimmed by 8 bases and J by 6 bases, leaving 19 bases between them. Germline values: CDR1 ENHRY, CDR2 SYGVKD. The CDR3 loop spans 14 amino acids. The CDR3 bases are TGTGCCATCGGGGACCGGGACTCTCAGAAGACCCAGTACTTC. Amino acid sequence: CAIGDRDSQKTQYF.

This clonotype was observed at least ten times. The junction does not match germline at one end; this may be a read error. The chain links TRBV9 to TRBJ2-7; 9 bases agree with TRBD1. This CDR3 is built from 15 residues. The germline V gene encodes CDR1 SGDLS and CDR2 YYNGEE. The CDR3 DNA sequence: TGTGCCAGCAGCGTAGAGGGACAGGGATCCTACGAACAGTACTTC. The encoded protein is CASSVEGQGSYEQYF.

The table lists this clonotype with many counts. V and J are TRBV29-1 and TRBJ2-5, with D perhaps TRBD2 (5 bases). The germline V gene encodes CDR1 SQVTM and CDR2 ANQGSEA. This CDR3 has 12 residues. The V and J ends lost 5 bases and 5 bases respectively, with 12 bases between them. The CDR3: CSVHPGWETQYF. The CDR3 nucleotides are TGCAGCGTTCATCCGGGGTGGGAGACCCAGTACTTC.

J is TRBJ1-2 and V is TRBV3-1, with 7 bases aligning to TRBD1. Germline V gene lookup returns CDR1 LGHDT and CDR2 YNNKEL (reference sequence). V was pared by 1 base and J by 4 bases, with 0 bases of the junction left unmatched. This CDR3 is built from 13 residues. The chain's CDR3 is CASSQGTGYGYTF. CDR3 sequence (DNA): TGTGCCAGCAGCCAAGGGACAGGCTATGGCTACACCTTC.

This clonotype was seen at least ten times. The gene calls are TRBV12-3 or TRBV12-4 and TRBJ2-1; D is possibly TRBD1 (6 bases). Deletions cut 8 bases from V and 10 bases from J, with 12 bases between. The length of the CDR3 is 11 residues. This chain's CDR3 is CASGYGTEQFF. CDR3 nucleotides: TGTGCCAGCGGGTATGGGACAGAGCAGTTCTTC.

This clonotype occurred many times. V is TRBV12-3 or TRBV12-4 and J is TRBJ1-5, with a weak D call TRBD1 (5 bases). The CDR3 length is 19 residues. The V end lost 3 bases, the J end lost 5 bases, and 26 bases lay between the germline ends. CDR3: CASSLSPGHRLRGDQPQHF. CDR3 nucleotide sequence: TGTGCCAGCAGTTTGTCACCGGGCCACAGGCTTAGGGGCGATCAGCCCCAGCATTTT.

This clonotype was counted many times. V and J are TRBV12-3 or TRBV12-4 and TRBJ2-3; 12 nucleotides match TRBD2. V shed 6 bases, J shed 4 bases, and the junction held 2 bases outside the gene matches. The CDR3 is 14 amino acids. The CDR3 DNA reads TGTGCCAGCAGAAGACTAGCGGGAGCAGATACGCAGTATTTT. Amino acids: CASRRLAGADTQYF.

The chain uses TRBV27 and TRBJ2-4; 8 nucleotides line up with TRBD1. After removal of 6 bases from V and 7 bases from J, the junction contained 8 bases not matched to a gene. The CDR3 runs 14 residues. Germline loops: CDR1 MNHEY, CDR2 SMNVEV (reference sequence). CDR3 residues: CASRADRGENIQYF. Written as DNA, the CDR3 is TGTGCCAGCAGGGCCGACAGGGGCGAGAACATTCAGTACTTC.